This is a list of T cell receptor beta chains from one sample in a study of post-analysis software for immune sequencing data. TCRdb reprocessed the PCR reads with MiXCR, giving one entry per CDR3 protein. The sample has about half a million distinct CDR3 sequences, less than 45% seen once. Sequencing input: blood. These receptors were obtained from a girl between 5 and 17 years old with multiple sclerosis. Both conserved end residues are part of each CDR3. The D gene is left open where the match is weak. Expanded clones get a size class; other rows say once, few or many, or leave the size out.

V	D	size	J	DNA	CDR3
TRBV7-8	.	few	TRBJ2-6	TGTGCCAGCAGCTGGGGACGGAACACTGGGGCCAACGTCCTGACTTTC	CASSWGRNTGANVLTF
TRBV4-3	.	.	TRBJ2-2	TGCGCCAGCAGCACCCGAATAGCGGAAACGAACACCGGGGAGCTGTTTTTT	CASSTRIAETNTGELFF
TRBV5-1	TRBD1	.	TRBJ1-5	TGCGCCAGCAGCTTGGACGGGACAGGGAGCAATCAGCCCCAGCATTTT	CASSLDGTGSNQPQHF
TRBV4-1	.	.	TRBJ2-7	TGCGCCAGCAGCCAAGCCCCTCACTACGAGCAGTACTTC	CASSQAPHYEQYF
TRBV27	TRBD1	.	TRBJ2-5	TGTGCCAGCAGTTTCCGGGACAGGGCGGAGACCCAGTACTTC	CASSFRDRAETQYF
TRBV28	TRBD1	.	TRBJ1-5	TGTGCCAGCAGGCACAGGGGTTTTCAGCCCCAGCATTTT	CASRHRGFQPQHF
TRBV20-1	TRBD2	.	TRBJ2-7	TGCAGTGCTAGAGATCGTCGGGACTACTCCTACGAGCAGTACTTC	CSARDRRDYSYEQYF
TRBV11-1	TRBD1	.	TRBJ1-2	TGTGCCAGCAGCCCTCGACGACAGGGCACGTCCTATGGCTACACCTTC	CASSPRRQGTSYGYTF
TRBV6-5	.	few	TRBJ2-7	TGTGCCAGCAGTTATTATGGGTACGAGCAGTACTTC	CASSYYGYEQYF
TRBV5-1	TRBD2	.	TRBJ2-7	TGCGCCAGCAGCTTGGCTAGCGGAGTCAGTTACGAGCAGTACTTC	CASSLASGVSYEQYF
TRBV24-1	TRBD2	.	TRBJ2-1	TGTGCCACCAGTGACCCCGGGACTAGCGGGAGCTACAATGAGCAGTTCTTC	CATSDPGTSGSYNEQFF
TRBV11-1	TRBD2	few	TRBJ2-7	TGTGCCAGCAGCCGCACCACTAGCGGGAACTACGAGCAGTACTTC	CASSRTTSGNYEQYF
TRBV11-2	.	few	TRBJ2-1	TGTGCCAGCAGCCCGGGGCGGGACAGACGCTACAATGAGCAGTTCTTC	CASSPGRDRRYNEQFF
TRBV10-2	.	few	TRBJ2-3	TGCGCCAGCAGCCCTGGAGGGTACACAGATACGCAGTATTTT	CASSPGGYTDTQYF
TRBV28	.	few	TRBJ2-4	TGTGCCAGCAGAGCCGACGGACAGCTTACCAAAAACATTCAGTACTTC	CASRADGQLTKNIQYF
TRBV12-3/TRBV12-4	.	.	TRBJ1-5	TGTGCCAGCACCCCCGGTGGGGAAGGTAATCAGCCCCAGCATTTT	CASTPGGEGNQPQHF
TRBV7-2	TRBD2	.	TRBJ2-5	TGTGCCAGCAGCTCCCAGCGGGAGGGCGGGGAGACCCAGTACTTC	CASSSQREGGETQYF
TRBV6-6	TRBD2	.	TRBJ2-7	TGTGCCAGCAGAGAGACTAGCGGGGGGATTTACGAGCAGTACTTC	CASRETSGGIYEQYF
TRBV12-3/TRBV12-4	TRBD1	.	TRBJ1-1	TGTGCCAGCAGTTTGGGGACAGGGAAGTTCACTGAAGCTTTCTTT	CASSLGTGKFTEAFF
TRBV20-1	TRBD1	.	TRBJ2-7	TGCAGTGCTAGAGAAACCGGGACAGGGGGCCACGAGCAGTACTTC	CSARETGTGGHEQYF
TRBV12-3/TRBV12-4	.	.	TRBJ2-1	TGTGCCAGCAGACAGGGCTACAGGGAGCAGTTCTTC	CASRQGYREQFF
TRBV4-3	.	.	TRBJ2-5	TGCGCCAGCAGCCCCTCGCAGACCCAGTACTTC	CASSPSQTQYF
TRBV20-1	TRBD1	few	TRBJ2-1	TGCAGTGCGAAGGGCTATGTGGGGACAGGGGGACGCAATGAGCAGTTCTTC	CSAKGYVGTGGRNEQFF
TRBV7-9	TRBD2	few	TRBJ2-1	TGTGCCAGCAGCCCTACCGGGACTAGCGGCAGTGAGCAGTTCTTC	CASSPTGTSGSEQFF
TRBV7-2	.	.	TRBJ2-7	TGTGCCAGCAGCTTAGGGGGGGGGCAGGACTACGAGCAGTACTTC	CASSLGGGQDYEQYF
TRBV7-9	.	few	TRBJ2-3	TGTGCCAGCAGCTTAGCGCGGACAGAGAGCACAGATACGCAGTATTTT	CASSLARTESTDTQYF
TRBV7-8	.	.	TRBJ2-1	TGTGCCAGCCCTCCGGGACCGCAATCCTACAATGAGCAGTTCTTC	CASPPGPQSYNEQFF
TRBV6-1	.	.	TRBJ2-1	TGTGCCAGCAGTGAAAATCGGGGGCTCAGCTCCTACAATGAGCAGTTCTTC	CASSENRGLSSYNEQFF
TRBV10-1	TRBD1	.	TRBJ1-2	TGCGCCAGCAGGAGTTTCCAGGGGGCCAGGATCGCTAACTATGGCTACACCTTC	CASRSFQGARIANYGYTF
TRBV5-1	TRBD2	once	TRBJ2-1	TGCGCCAGCAGCTTGGTGGGTAGCGGGAGAAGCAATGAGCAGTTCTTC	CASSLVGSGRSNEQFF
TRBV5-1	TRBD2	few	TRBJ2-1	TGCGCCAGCAGCTGGACTAGCGGGAGGGCCAGTAGGTCCTACAATGAGCAGTTCTTC	CASSWTSGRASRSYNEQFF
TRBV28	.	.	TRBJ2-7	TGTGCCACCCAGGCTTCAGCCTACGAGCAGTACTTC	CATQASAYEQYF
TRBV6-5	.	few	TRBJ2-7	TGTGCCAGCAGTAAATACAGGGCTCAGGGCGAGCAGTACTTC	CASSKYRAQGEQYF
TRBV15	.	.	TRBJ2-3	TGTGCCACCAGCAGAGATCGGGTGGGAGTGGGGGATACGCAGTATTTT	CATSRDRVGVGDTQYF
TRBV19	.	once	TRBJ1-4	TGTGCCGGGGGAGGCTCCAGGGGATACGAAAAACGGTTTTTT	CAGGGSRGYEKRFF
TRBV7-7	TRBD1	few	TRBJ2-7	TGTGCTAGCAGCTCACCACACAGGGGCCCCTACGAGCAGTACTTC	CASSSPHRGPYEQYF
TRBV29-1	.	.	TRBJ2-7	TGCAGCGTTGAAGGGCGGACCCCCTACGAGCAGTACTTC	CSVEGRTPYEQYF
TRBV20-1	TRBD2	few	TRBJ2-1	TGCAGTGCTAGTCGGCTAGCGGGAAAGCAGTTCTTC	CSASRLAGKQFF
TRBV15	TRBD2	.	TRBJ2-5	TGTGCCACCACCGTCCGCGGGCGGGGGTTCGGGGAGACCCAGTACTTC	CATTVRGRGFGETQYF
TRBV7-3	.	few	TRBJ2-1	TGTGCCAGCAGCTTAGATAGCGTCGGACTCAGCTCCTACAATGAGCAGTTCTTC	CASSLDSVGLSSYNEQFF
TRBV29-1	.	.	TRBJ1-5	TGCAGCGCGGGGGTTCGTAATCAGCCCCAGCATTTT	CSAGVRNQPQHF
TRBV5-1	TRBD1	.	TRBJ2-1	TGCGCCAGCAGCTTGGCGGGTGGCCAAACGGGACAGGAGCAGTTCTTC	CASSLAGGQTGQEQFF
TRBV20-1	TRBD2	.	TRBJ2-5	TGCAGTGCCCTAGCGGGGCAAGAGACCCAGTACTTC	CSALAGQETQYF
TRBV6-6	.	.	TRBJ2-1	TGTGCCAGCAGTTACGCCGGGGATATAGGGGAGCAGTTCTTC	CASSYAGDIGEQFF
TRBV12-3/TRBV12-4	.	.	TRBJ2-3	TGTGCCGGCAGTTTATTAAGGGGGGATACGCAGTATTTT	CAGSLLRGDTQYF
TRBV7-9	.	.	TRBJ1-1	TGTGCCAGCAGCTTAGGGTGGACGAACACTGAAGCTTTCTTT	CASSLGWTNTEAFF
TRBV9	.	.	TRBJ2-1	TGTGCCAGCAGCGTGGGAGGCTATGAGCAGTTCTTC	CASSVGGYEQFF
TRBV5-1	.	.	TRBJ2-1	TGCGCCAGCAGTTGGACCTCCATTTCCTACAATGAGCAGTTCTTC	CASSWTSISYNEQFF
TRBV20-1	.	many	TRBJ2-7	TGCAGTGCTAGAGATGTATCGAAATACGAGCAGTACTTC	CSARDVSKYEQYF
TRBV4-2	.	.	TRBJ1-2	TGTGCCAGCAGCCAAGACCCGGACGGTTATGGCTACACCTTC	CASSQDPDGYGYTF
TRBV5-1	TRBD2	.	TRBJ2-1	TGCGCCAGCAGCTTATCCCTAGCGGGTACCTACAATGAGCAGTTCTTC	CASSLSLAGTYNEQFF
TRBV20-1	TRBD1	once	TRBJ2-1	TGCAGTGCTAGAGACTGGGACAGGTCCTTCTCCTACAATGAGCAGTTCTTC	CSARDWDRSFSYNEQFF
TRBV6-2/TRBV6-3	TRBD1	few	TRBJ2-7	TGTGCCAGCAGTTACTGGGACAGGGATACCTACGAGCAGTACTTC	CASSYWDRDTYEQYF
TRBV6-1	.	few	TRBJ2-5	TGTGCCAGCAGTGAAGCGCTCGGTCAAGAGACCCAGTACTTC	CASSEALGQETQYF
TRBV13	.	.	TRBJ2-1	TGTGCCTGCAGCTTACCCCCCGGGACTGGATATGGTGAGCAGTTCTTC	CACSLPPGTGYGEQFF
TRBV28	.	.	TRBJ2-6	TGTGCCAGCAGTTTATGGAACAACGTCCTGACTTTC	CASSLWNNVLTF
TRBV5-1	.	.	TRBJ2-5	TGCGCCAGCAGCCTCCGGAATAGCGTAAAAGAGACCCAGTACTTC	CASSLRNSVKETQYF
TRBV5-1	TRBD1	.	TRBJ2-3	TGCGCCAGCAGCCCTGGACAGGGTGGTCCAGATACGCAGTATTTT	CASSPGQGGPDTQYF
TRBV4-1	TRBD2	.	TRBJ2-3	TGCGCCAGCAGCCAAAGGCCAGCGGGAGCGTTGTCGACAGATACGCAGTATTTT	CASSQRPAGALSTDTQYF
TRBV5-6	.	few	TRBJ2-1	TGTGCCAGCAGCTTTTTACAGGGTGGGCAGTTCTTC	CASSFLQGGQFF